These 4 T cell receptor beta chains came from one sample sequenced in a study of T cells expressing NK-cell markers. For each CDR3 protein, TCRdb gives one entry from its re-call of the 5' RACE reads, without DNA. This repertoire includes about 370,000 distinct CDR3 sequences. The sequenced sample consisted of blood T cells: a sorted CD56 or NKG2C T cell subset, CD4+ or CD8+ T cells, or bulk PBMC T cells (not recorded which). All receptors derive from a woman aged 45-60 years in good health.

The chain links TRBV5-1 to TRBJ2-5; with no DNA, the TCRdb D assignment of TRBD2 cannot be verified. The CDR3 totals 15 residues. Germline values: CDR1 SGHRS, CDR2 YFSETQ. CDR3 loop: CASTPGTSGIETQYF.

The rearrangement joins TRBV12-3 or TRBV12-4 to TRBJ1-2; TCRdb proposes TRBD1, but this gene call is untestable without DNA. This CDR3 is built from 12 residues. Here the CDR3 reads CASSSPGAGYTF.

This rearrangement joins TRBV5-1 to TRBJ2-1; the D call from TCRdb, TRBD1, cannot be confirmed without DNA. The CDR3 runs 14 residues. Per germline, CDR1 SGHRS and CDR2 YFSETQ. The CDR3 sequence is CASSLENRQVEQFF.

This chain links TRBV2 with TRBJ2-1; as DNA is missing, the TRBD2 call by TCRdb cannot be tested. This CDR3 has 16 amino acids. Germline assignment: CDR1 SNHLY and CDR2 FYNNEI. The CDR3 loop reads CASSEALAGFYNEQFF.